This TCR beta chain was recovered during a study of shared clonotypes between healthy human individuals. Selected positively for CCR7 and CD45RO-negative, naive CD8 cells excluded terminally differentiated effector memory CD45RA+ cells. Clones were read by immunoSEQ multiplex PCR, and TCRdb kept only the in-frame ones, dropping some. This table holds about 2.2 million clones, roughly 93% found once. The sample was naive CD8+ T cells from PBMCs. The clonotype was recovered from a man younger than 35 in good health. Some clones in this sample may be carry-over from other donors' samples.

The CDR3 DNA is TGTGCCAGTAGTCGTCCCGGGGCCGCAACCTATGGCTACACCTTC. It encodes CASSRPGAATYGYTF. This chain uses TRBV19 with TRBJ1-2; weak D call: TRBD1 (5 bases). Germline V gives CDR1 LNHDA, CDR2 SQIVND (reference sequence). The CDR3 runs to 15 residues. Trimming took off 5 bases at V and 4 bases at J, with 17 bases between the two ends.